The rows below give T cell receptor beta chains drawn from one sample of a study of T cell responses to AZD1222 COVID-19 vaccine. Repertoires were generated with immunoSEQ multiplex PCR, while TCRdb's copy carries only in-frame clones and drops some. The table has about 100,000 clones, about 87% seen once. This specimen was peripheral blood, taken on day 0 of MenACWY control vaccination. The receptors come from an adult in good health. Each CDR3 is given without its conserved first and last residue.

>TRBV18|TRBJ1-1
ASSQGTGPNTEAF
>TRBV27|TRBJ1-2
ASSPQEGRAYGYT
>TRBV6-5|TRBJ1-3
ASSYSGNSGNTIY
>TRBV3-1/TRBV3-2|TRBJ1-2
ASTRTWVRDGRRDGYT
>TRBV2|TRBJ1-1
ASTRDANTEAF
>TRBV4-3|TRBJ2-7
ASSRGTSGNYEQY
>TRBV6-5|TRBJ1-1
ASTRDTRSTEAF
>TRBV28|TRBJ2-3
ASSLSEGGRDTQY
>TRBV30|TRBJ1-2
AWSVGEFYT
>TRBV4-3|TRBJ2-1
ASSQGFGPARAYNEQF
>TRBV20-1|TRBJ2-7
SASVKVEQY
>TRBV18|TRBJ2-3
ASSTAAEDTQY
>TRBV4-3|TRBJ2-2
ASSQDPTDSNTGELF
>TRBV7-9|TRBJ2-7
ATGRGDSYEQY
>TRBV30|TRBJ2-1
AWTPLFGGEQF
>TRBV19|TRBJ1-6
ASSVQGASSPLH
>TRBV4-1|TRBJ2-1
ASSQGGRGNSYNEQF
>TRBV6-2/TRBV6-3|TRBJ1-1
ASSSRQGGGTEAF
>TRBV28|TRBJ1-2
ASTSGGVNYGYT
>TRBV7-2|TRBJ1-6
ASSNRSFNSPLH
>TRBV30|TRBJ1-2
AWSEQGAYGYT
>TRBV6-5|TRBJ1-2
ASNLEGAVYGYT
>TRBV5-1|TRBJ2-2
ASQTGLGTGELF
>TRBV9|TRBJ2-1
ASSPRTGPSDEQF
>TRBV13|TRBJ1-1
ASRGQGVDTEAF
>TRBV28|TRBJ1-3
ASSFDGRGLGNTIY
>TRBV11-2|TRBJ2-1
ASSRWGRRYNEQF
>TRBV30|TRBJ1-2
AWNRDRGLGYT
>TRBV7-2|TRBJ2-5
ASSLAGLAGLSGETQY
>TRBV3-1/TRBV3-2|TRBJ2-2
ASSWTGANTGELF
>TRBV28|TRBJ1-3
ASSLLRGSGNTIY
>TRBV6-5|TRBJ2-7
ATRTSGRYEQY
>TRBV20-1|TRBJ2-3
SASEVNLVRDTQY
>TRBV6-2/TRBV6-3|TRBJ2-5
ASSYGQGGTQY
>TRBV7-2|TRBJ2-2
ASSLGQIGELF
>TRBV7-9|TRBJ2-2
ASSLGSGLLTGELF
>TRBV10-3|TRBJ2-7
AISESGYEQY
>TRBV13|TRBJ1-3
ASSGGSSGNTIY
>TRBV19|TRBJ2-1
ASSIEKWGTLDNEQF
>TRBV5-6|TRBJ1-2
ASSRSGGDGYT
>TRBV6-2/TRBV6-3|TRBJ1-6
ASSPWSRGGSPLH
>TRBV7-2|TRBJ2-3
ASSLLAAQTDTQY
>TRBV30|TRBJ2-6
AWSVGGFGANVLT
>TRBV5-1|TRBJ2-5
ASSLEPETQY
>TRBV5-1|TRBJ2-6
ASTGGAGANVLT
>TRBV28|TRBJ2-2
ASSTQAGELF
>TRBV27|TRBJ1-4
ASSLYVGQRDEKLF
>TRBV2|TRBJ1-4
ASSEADVRWTPEKLF
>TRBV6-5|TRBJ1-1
ASSQQGTNTEAF
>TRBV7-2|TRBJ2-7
ASSLKAEGGYEQY
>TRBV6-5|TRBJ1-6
ASSQTASSPLH
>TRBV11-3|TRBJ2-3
ASSLARVLRDTGPDTQY
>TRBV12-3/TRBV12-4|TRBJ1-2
ASSNPGGRGYT
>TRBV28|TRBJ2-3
ASRGYMGMDTQY
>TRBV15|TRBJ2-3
ASRPPSTDTQY